The text below deals with one TCR beta chain. This sample is part of a study of shared clonotypes between healthy human individuals. Replicate PCRs for sorted subsets used around 200 ng DNA; this equaled about 30,000 T cell genomes. TCRdb keeps only in-frame clones here, not all; method: immunoSEQ multiplex PCR. This table has approximately 1.5 million clones, 95% to 99% appearing once. Those who donated were healthy HIV-negative adults, with no recent acute infections or vaccinations reported. The donor cohort consisted entirely of Caucasian adults residing in Nashville, Tennessee. This CDR3 has 15 residues. Germline CDR1 reads MNHNY; CDR2 reads SVGAGI (reference sequence). V gave up 5 bases and J gave up 10 bases; unmatched junction bases: 9.

The sequenced sample was naive CD4+ T cells sorted from blood. As to subset: CD45RA+ positively selected. The rearrangement uses TRBV6-6 and TRBJ2-1; 12 nucleotides line up with TRBD2. This clonotype was sampled from a man aged 25 to 40 in good health. CDR3 loop: CASSGGLAGSGEQFF. In DNA, the CDR3 is TGTGCCAGCAGTGGCGGACTAGCGGGGAGTGGGGAGCAGTTCTTC.